One sample yielded the 7 T cell receptor beta chains listed below, sequenced in a study of cytomegalovirus exposure and HLA in healthy donors. Assay: immunoSEQ multiplex PCR; the TCRdb copy retains only in-frame clones and omits some. The table shows 65,000 to 90,000 clones, with approximately 95% occurring only once. The specimen was PBMCs. These receptors all come from a man aged 18 to 30 in good health and CMV-seronegative.

This chain uses TRBV7-2 with TRBJ1-2, with 10 nucleotides matching TRBD1. This CDR3 region has 15 residues. V lost 1 base, J lost 4 bases, and 3 bases stayed unmatched. Germline loops: CDR1 SGHTA, CDR2 FQGNSA. The CDR3 coding sequence is TGTGCCAGCAGCTTAGGGGACAGGGGTTTCTATGGCTACACCTTC. Its translation: CASSLGDRGFYGYTF.

V and J are TRBV7-3 and TRBJ1-1; weak D call: TRBD1 (5 bases). The CDR3 runs 15 residues. Germline V gives CDR1 SGHTA, CDR2 FQGTGA. Trimming took 5 bases from V and 1 from J, leaving 14 bases between them. The CDR3 sequence: CASSRGGHSNTEAFF. CDR3 bases: TGTGCCAGCAGCCGAGGCGGACATTCGAACACTGAAGCTTTCTTT. The entire variable domain, with the rest obtained from reference TRBV7-3 and TRBJ1-1, is as follows: GAGVSQTPSNKVTEKGKYVELRCDPISGHTALYWYRQSLGQGPEFLIYFQGTGAADDSGLPNDRFFAVRPEGSVSTLKIQRTERGDSAVYLCASSRGGHSNTEAFFGQGTRLTVV.

The chain employs TRBV19 and TRBJ1-2; D is ambiguous. With 10 bases removed from V and 3 bases from J, the gap between germline ends came to 12 bases. Germline V lookup: CDR1 LNHDA, CDR2 SQIVND (reference sequence). The CDR3 is 12 amino acids. The CDR3 loop is CATQDTYYGYTF. The CDR3 region has the DNA TGTGCCACCCAAGACACGTACTATGGCTACACCTTC.

This chain joins TRBV9 and TRBJ2-1, with D possibly TRBD2 on 6 matching bases. This CDR3 is 17 amino acids long. V was clipped by 4 bases and J by 0 bases, with 17 bases between them. Germline lookup yields CDR1 SGDLS and CDR2 YYNGEE. The CDR3 loop is CASSPRDWPNSYNEQFF. The DNA of the CDR3 is TGTGCCAGCAGCCCCAGGGACTGGCCAAACTCCTACAATGAGCAGTTCTTC.

The rearrangement uses TRBV21-1 and TRBJ2-5; TRBD2, the table's D call, was not compared with the DNA. TRBV21-1 is flagged as a pseudogene. This CDR3 spans 15 amino acids. CDR3 in amino acids: CASSKGGEGRETQYF. The CDR3 DNA reads as TGTGCCAGCAGCAAAGGGGGGGAGGGGAGGGAGACCCAGTACTTC.

V gene TRBV6-1 combines with J gene TRBJ1-5; tentatively, D is TRBD1 (6 bases). Looked up from germline, CDR1 is MNHNS and CDR2 is SASEGT. With 6 bases removed from V and 3 bases from J, the gap between germline ends came to 15 bases. The CDR3 runs to 15 residues. The CDR3 nucleotides are TGTGCCAGCAGGGAATTGGACAGCTCCAATCAGCCCCAGCATTTT. It specifies CASRELDSSNQPQHF.

The rearrangement links TRBV27 to TRBJ2-4; D is possibly TRBD1 (6 bases). Trimming removed 6 bases at V and 5 bases at J, with 17 bases between. CDR1 and CDR2 from the germline V gene are MNHEY and SMNVEV (reference sequence). The CDR3 totals 15 residues. As DNA, the CDR3 is TGTGCCAGCAGCCGGGTGGGACAAAATCAAAACATTCAGTACTTC. Translated, it gives CASSRVGQNQNIQYF.